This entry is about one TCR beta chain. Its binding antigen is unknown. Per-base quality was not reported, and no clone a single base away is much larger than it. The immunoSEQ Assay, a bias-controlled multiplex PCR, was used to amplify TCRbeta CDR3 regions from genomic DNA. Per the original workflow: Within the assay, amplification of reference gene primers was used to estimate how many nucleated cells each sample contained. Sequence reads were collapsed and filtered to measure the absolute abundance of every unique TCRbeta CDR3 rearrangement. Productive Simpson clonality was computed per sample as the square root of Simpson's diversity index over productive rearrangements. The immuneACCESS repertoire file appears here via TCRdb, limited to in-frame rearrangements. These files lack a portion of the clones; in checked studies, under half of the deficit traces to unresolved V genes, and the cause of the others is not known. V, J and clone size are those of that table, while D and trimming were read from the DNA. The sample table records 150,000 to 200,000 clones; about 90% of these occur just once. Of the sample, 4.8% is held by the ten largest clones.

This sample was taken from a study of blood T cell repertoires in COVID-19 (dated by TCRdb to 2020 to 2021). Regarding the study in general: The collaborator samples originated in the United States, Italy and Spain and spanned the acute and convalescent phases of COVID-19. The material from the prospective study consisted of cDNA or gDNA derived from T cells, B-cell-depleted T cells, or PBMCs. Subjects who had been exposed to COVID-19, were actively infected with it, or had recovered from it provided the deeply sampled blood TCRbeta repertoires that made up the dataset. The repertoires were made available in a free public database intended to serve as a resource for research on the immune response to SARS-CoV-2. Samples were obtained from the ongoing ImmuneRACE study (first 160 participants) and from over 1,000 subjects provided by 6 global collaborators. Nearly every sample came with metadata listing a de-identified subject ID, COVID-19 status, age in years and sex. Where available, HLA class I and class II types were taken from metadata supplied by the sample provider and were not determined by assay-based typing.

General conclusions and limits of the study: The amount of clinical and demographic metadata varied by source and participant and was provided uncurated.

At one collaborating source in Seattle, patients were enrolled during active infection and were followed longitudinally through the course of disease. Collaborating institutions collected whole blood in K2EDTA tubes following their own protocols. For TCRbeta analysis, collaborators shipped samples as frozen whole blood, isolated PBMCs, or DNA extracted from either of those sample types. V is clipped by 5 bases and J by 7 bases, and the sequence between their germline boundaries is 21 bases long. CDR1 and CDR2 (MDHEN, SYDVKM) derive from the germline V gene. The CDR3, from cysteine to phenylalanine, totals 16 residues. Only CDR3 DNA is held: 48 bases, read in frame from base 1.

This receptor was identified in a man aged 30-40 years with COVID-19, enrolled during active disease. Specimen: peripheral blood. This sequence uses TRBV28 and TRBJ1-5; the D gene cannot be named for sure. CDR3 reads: CASSPQSAPRGQPQHF. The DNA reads TGTGCCAGCAGTCCCCAATCGGCTCCCCGAGGACAGCCCCAGCATTTT. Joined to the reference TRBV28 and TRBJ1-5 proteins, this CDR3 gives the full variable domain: DVKVTQSSRYLVKRTGEKVFLECVQDMDHENMFWYRQDPGLGLRLIYFSYDVKMKEKGDIPEGYSVSREKKERFSLILESASTNQTSMYLCASSPQSAPRGQPQHFGDGTRLSIL.